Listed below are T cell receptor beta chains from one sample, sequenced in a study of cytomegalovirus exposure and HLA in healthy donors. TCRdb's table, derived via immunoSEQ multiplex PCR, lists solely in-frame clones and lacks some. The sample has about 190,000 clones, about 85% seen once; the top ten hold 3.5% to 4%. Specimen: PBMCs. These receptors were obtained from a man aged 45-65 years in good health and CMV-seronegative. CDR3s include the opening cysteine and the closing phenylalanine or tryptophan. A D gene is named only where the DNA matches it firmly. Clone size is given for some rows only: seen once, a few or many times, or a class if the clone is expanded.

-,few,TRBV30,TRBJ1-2,TGTGCCTGGCATTATGACGGGAACTATGGCTACACCTTC,CAWHYDGNYGYTF
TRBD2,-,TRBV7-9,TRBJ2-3,TGTTCCAGCAGCTTAGAGGTAGGGAGGACTAGCGTACTGACAGATACGCAGTATTTT,CSSSLEVGRTSVLTDTQYF
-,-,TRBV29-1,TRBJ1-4,TGCAGCGTTGAACAGGGTGACGAAAAACTGTTTTTT,CSVEQGDEKLFF
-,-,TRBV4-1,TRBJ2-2,TGCGCCAGCAGCCAAGAGCTAGCGACCGGGGAGCTGTTTTTT,CASSQELATGELFF
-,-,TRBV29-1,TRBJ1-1,TGCAGCGCCGAAGGGGGACAAGTTGAAGCTTTCTTT,CSAEGGQVEAFF
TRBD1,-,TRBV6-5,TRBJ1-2,TGTGCCAGCAGTTACGGGGACAGCCTCTATGGCTACACCTTC,CASSYGDSLYGYTF
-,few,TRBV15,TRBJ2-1,TGTGCCACCAGCAGCCAACGGGGTATCTCCTACAATGAGCAGTTCTTC,CATSSQRGISYNEQFF
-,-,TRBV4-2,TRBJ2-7,TGTGCCAGCAGCCAGGGGGCCGGGGCGGCGGACGAGCAGTACTTC,CASSQGAGAADEQYF
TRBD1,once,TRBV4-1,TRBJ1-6,TGCGCCAGCAGCCAGGTAACAGGGGCACCCCTCCACTTT,CASSQVTGAPLHF
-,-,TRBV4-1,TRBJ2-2,TGCGCCAGCAGCCAAGGCCCGCTGAGTACCGGGGAGCTGTTTTTT,CASSQGPLSTGELFF
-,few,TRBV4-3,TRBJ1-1,TGCGCCAGCAGCCAGCTCGGGGTGAACACTGAAGCTTTCTTT,CASSQLGVNTEAFF
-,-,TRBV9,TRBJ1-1,TGTGCCAGCAGCGTAGAGGTTGGAACGGCCGGGGATGAAGCTTTCTTT,CASSVEVGTAGDEAFF
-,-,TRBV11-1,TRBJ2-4,TGTGCCAGCAGCTTAGAGCGCGGAGGGGCCAAAAACATTCAGTACTTC,CASSLERGGAKNIQYF
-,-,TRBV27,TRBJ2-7,TGTGCCAGCAGTGCACACAGAATCGACCCGCACGAGCAGTACTTC,CASSAHRIDPHEQYF
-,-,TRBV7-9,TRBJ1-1,TGTGCCAGCAGCCCACAATACTCGGGGAACACTGAAGCTTTCTTT,CASSPQYSGNTEAFF
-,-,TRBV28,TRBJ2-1,TGTGCCAGCAGTCTCCGGGACTCCAACTGGAATGAGCAGTTCTTC,CASSLRDSNWNEQFF
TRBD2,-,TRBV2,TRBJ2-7,TGTGCCAGCATTTGGAGACTAGCGGGGGGTGACGAGCAGTACTTC,CASIWRLAGGDEQYF